A single TCR beta chain is shown here with its context. Its antigen is not known. Germline-derived CDR1 and CDR2 are SGHRS and YFSETQ. This CDR3 contains 14 residues. V lost 0 bases and J 3 bases, leaving 10 bases between the germline ends. The method was immunoSEQ multiplex PCR; TCRdb's version includes in-frame clones alone and lacks a portion of them. The sample shows more than 95,000 clones, approximately 84% of them seen only once. This sample is part of a study of graft-versus-host responses after intestinal transplantation. Overall study: Multivisceral, liver-intestinal, or isolated intestinal transplants were given to recipients. The whole recipient group had anti-thymocyte globulin induction followed by tacrolimus and steroids for around three years. Findings of the study overall: Elevated graft-versus-host to host-versus-graft clonal ratios in allografts were recorded for patients with graft-donor T cell macrochimerism.

This receptor was taken from a human donor who received an intestinal transplant. V is TRBV5-1 and J is TRBJ2-7, with D maybe TRBD1 (6 bases). Source: unstimulated CD4+ T cells sorted from spleen or lymph node cells, taken before intestinal transplant. The CDR3 DNA sequence: TGCGCCAGCAGCTTGGGCGGACAGCTCTACGAGCAGTACTTC. Translated: CASSLGGQLYEQYF.